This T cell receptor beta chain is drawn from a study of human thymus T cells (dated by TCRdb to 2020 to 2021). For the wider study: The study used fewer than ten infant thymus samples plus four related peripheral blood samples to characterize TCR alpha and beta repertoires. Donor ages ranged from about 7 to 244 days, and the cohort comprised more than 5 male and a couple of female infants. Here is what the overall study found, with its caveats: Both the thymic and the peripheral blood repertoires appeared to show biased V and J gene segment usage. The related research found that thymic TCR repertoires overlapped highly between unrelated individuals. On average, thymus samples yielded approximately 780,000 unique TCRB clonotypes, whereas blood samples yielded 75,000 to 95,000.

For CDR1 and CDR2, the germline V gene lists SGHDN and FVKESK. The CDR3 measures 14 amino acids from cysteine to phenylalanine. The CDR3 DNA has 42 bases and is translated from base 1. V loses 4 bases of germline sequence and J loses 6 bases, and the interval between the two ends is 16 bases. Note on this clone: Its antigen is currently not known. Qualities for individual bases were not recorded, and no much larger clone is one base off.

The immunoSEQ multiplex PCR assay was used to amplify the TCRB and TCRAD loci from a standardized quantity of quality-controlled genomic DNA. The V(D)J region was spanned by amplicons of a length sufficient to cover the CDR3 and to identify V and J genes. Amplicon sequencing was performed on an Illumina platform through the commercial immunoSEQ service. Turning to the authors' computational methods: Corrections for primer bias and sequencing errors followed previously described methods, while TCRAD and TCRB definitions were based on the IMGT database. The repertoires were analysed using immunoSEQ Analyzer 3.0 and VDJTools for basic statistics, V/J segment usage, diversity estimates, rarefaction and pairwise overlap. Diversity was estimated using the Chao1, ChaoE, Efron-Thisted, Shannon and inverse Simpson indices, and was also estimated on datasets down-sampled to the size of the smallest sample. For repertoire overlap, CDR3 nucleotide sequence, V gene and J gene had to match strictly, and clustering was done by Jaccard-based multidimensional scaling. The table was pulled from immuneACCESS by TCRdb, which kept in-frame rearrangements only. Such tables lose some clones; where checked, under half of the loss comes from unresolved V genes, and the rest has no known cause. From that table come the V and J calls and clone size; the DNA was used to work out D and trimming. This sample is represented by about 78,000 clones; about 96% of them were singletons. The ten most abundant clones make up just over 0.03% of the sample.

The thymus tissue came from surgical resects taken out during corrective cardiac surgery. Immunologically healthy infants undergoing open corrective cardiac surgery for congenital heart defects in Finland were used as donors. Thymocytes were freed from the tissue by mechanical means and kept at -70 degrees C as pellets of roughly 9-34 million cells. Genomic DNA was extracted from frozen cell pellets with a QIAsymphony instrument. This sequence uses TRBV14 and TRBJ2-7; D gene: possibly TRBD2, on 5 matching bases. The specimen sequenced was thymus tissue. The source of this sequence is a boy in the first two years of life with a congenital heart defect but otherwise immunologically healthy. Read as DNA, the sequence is TGTGCCAGCAGCCCCTCGGACGTCCGGGGCGAGCAGTACTTC. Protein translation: CASSPSDVRGEQYF.